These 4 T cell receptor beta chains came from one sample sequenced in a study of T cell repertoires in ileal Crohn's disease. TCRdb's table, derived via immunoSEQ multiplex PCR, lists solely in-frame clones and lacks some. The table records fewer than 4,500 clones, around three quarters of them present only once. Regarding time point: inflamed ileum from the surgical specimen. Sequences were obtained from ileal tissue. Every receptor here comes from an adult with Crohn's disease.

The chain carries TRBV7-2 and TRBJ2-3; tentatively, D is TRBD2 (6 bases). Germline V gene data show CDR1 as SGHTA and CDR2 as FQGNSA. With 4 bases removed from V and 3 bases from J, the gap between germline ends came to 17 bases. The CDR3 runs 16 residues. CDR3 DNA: TGTGCCAGCAGCTCGCTCGGGGCGGGGAGGACAGATACGCAGTATTTT. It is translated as CASSSLGAGRTDTQYF.

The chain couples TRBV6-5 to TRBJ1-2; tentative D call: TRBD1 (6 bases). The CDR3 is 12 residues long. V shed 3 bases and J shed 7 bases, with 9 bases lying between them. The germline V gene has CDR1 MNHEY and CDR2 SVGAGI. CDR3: CASSYKGVGYTF. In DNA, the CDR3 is TGTGCCAGCAGTTATAAGGGGGTTGGCTACACCTTC.

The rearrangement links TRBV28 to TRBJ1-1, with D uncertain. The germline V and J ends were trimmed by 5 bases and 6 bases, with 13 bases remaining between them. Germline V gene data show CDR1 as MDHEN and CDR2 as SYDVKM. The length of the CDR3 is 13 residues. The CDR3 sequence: CASSIHPASEAFF. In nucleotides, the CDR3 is TGTGCCAGCAGTATTCATCCCGCCTCTGAAGCTTTCTTT.

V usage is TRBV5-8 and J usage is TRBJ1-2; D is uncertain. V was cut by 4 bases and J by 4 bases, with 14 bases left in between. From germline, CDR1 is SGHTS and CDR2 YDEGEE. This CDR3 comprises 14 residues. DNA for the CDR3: TGTGCCAGCAGCCTGGTCGTGGAAAGCTATGGCTACACCTTC. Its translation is CASSLVVESYGYTF.